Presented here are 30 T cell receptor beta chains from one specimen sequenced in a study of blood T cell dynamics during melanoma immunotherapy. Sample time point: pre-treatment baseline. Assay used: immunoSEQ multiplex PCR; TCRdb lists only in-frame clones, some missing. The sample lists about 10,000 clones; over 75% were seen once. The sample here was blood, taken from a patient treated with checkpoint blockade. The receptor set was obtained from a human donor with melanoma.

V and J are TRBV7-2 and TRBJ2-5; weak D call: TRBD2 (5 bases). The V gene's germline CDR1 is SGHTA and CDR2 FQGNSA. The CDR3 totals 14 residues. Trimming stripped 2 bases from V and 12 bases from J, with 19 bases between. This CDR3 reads CASSLSRVEGREYF. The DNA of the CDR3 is TGTGCCAGCAGCTTAAGTAGGGTTGAAGGGCGGGAGTACTTC. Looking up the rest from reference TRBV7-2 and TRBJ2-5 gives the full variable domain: GAGVSQSPSNKVTEKGKDVELRCDPISGHTALYWYRQSLGQGLEFLIYFQGNSAPDKSGLPSDRFSAERTGGSVSTLTIQRTQQEDSAVYLCASSLSRVEGREYFGPGTRLLVL.

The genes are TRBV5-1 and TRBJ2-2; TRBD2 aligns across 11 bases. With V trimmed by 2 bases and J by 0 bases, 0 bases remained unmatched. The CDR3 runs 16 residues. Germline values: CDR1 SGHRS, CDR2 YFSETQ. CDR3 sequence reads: CASSLLAGANTGELFF. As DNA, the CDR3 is TGCGCCAGCAGCTTACTAGCGGGGGCGAACACCGGGGAGCTGTTTTTT.

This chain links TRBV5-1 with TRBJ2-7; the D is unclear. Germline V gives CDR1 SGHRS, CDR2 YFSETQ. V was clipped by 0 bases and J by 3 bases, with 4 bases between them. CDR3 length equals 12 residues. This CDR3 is CASSLGGYEQYF. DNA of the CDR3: TGCGCCAGCAGCTTGGGAGGCTACGAGCAGTACTTC. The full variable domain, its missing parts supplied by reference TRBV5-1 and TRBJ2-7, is KAGVTQTPRYLIKTRGQQVTLSCSPISGHRSVSWYQQTPGQGLQFLFEYFSETQRNKGNFPGRFSGRQFSNSRSEMNVSTLELGDSALYLCASSLGGYEQYFGPGTRLTVT.

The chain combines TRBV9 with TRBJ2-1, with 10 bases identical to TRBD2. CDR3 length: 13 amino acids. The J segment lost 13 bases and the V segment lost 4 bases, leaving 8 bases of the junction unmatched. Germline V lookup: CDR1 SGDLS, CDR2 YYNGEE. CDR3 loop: CASSPRTSGLQFF. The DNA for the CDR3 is TGTGCCAGCAGCCCGAGGACTAGCGGTCTTCAGTTCTTC. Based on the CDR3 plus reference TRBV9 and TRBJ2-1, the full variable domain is DSGVTQTPKHLITATGQRVTLRCSPRSGDLSVYWYQQSLDQGLQFLIQYYNGEERAKGNILERFSAQQFPDLHSELNLSSLELGDSALYFCASSPRTSGLQFFGPGTRLTVL.

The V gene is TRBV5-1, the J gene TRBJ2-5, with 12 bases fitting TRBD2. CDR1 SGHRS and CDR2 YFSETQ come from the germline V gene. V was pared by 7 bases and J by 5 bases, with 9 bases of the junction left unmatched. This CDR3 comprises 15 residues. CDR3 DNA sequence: TGCGCCAGCTCTAGCGGGAGGGCCTGGGGGGAGACCCAGTACTTC. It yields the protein CASSSGRAWGETQYF.

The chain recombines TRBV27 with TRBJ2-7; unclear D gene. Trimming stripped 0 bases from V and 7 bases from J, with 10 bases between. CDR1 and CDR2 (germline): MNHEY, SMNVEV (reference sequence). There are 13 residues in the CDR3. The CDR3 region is CASSLSTGYEQYF. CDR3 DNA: TGTGCCAGCAGTTTATCCACCGGGTATGAGCAGTACTTC.

CDR3 in amino acids: CAISENRDHEQYF. In DNA, the CDR3 is TGTGCCATCAGCGAGAACAGAGACCACGAGCAGTACTTC. The V call is TRBV10-3, the J call TRBJ2-5, with no clear D. The DNA matches TRBJ2-7 better at its end, which makes the J call doubtful. The V gene's germline CDR1 is ENHRY and CDR2 SYGVKD. The CDR3 is 13 residues long.

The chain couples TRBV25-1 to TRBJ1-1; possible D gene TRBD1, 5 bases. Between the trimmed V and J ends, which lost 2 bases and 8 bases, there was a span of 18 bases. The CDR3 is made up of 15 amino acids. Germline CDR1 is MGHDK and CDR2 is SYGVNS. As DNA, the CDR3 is TGTGCCAGCAGTGAAGCTAGGGGCAGGGTTCCCGAAGCTTTCTTT. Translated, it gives CASSEARGRVPEAFF.

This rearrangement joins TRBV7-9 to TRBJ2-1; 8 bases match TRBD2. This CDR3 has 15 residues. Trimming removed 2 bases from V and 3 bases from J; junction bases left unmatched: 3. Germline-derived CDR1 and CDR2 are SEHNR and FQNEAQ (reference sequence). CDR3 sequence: CASSLTTSDYNEQFF. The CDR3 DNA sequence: TGTGCCAGCAGCTTAACGACTAGCGACTACAATGAGCAGTTCTTC. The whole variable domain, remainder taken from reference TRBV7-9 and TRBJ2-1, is DTGVSQNPRHKITKRGQNVTFRCDPISEHNRLYWYRQTLGQGPEFLTYFQNEAQLEKSRLLSDRFSAERPKGSFSTLEIQRTEQGDSAMYLCASSLTTSDYNEQFFGPGTRLTVL.

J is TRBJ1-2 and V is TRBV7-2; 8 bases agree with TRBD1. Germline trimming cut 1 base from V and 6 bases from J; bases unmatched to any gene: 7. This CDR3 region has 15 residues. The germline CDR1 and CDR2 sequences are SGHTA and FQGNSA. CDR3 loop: CASSLGGTGGNGYTF. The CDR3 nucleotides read TGTGCCAGCAGCTTAGGTGGTACAGGGGGGAATGGCTACACCTTC.

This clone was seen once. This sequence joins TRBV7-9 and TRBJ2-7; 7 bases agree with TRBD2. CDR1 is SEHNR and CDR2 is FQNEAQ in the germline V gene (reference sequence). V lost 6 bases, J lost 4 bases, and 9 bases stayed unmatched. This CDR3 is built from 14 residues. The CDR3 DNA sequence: TGTGCCAGCAGTTCCCGTGGCGGGAGATACGAGCAGTACTTC. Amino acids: CASSSRGGRYEQYF. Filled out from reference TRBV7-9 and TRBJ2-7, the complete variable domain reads DTGVSQNPRHKITKRGQNVTFRCDPISEHNRLYWYRQTLGQGPEFLTYFQNEAQLEKSRLLSDRFSAERPKGSFSTLEIQRTEQGDSAMYLCASSSRGGRYEQYFGPGTRLTVT.

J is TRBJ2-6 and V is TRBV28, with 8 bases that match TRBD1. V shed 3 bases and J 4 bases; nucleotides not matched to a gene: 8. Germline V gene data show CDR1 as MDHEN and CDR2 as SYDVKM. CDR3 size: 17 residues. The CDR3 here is CASSFYHRGMGANVLTF. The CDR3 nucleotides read TGTGCCAGCAGTTTCTACCACAGGGGGATGGGGGCCAACGTCCTGACTTTC.

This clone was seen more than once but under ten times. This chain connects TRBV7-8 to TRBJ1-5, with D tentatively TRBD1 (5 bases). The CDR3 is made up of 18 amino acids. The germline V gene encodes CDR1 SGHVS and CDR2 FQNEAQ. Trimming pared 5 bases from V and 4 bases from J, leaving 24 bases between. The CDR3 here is CASSRGERVRESNQPQHF. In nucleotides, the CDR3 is TGTGCCAGCAGCCGGGGGGAACGAGTCAGGGAGAGTAATCAGCCCCAGCATTTT.

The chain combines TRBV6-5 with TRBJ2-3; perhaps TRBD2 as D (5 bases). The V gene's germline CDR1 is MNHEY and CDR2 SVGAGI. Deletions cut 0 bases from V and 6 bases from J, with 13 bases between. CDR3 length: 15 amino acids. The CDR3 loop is CASSYSHGRADTQYF. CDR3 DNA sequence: TGTGCCAGCAGTTACTCGCACGGGCGGGCCGATACGCAGTATTTT.

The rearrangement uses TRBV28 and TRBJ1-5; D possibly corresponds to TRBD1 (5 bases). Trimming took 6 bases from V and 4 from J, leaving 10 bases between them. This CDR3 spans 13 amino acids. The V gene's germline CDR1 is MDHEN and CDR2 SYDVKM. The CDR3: CASSRDLNQPQHF. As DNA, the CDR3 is TGTGCCAGCAGCCGGGACCTAAATCAGCCCCAGCATTTT.

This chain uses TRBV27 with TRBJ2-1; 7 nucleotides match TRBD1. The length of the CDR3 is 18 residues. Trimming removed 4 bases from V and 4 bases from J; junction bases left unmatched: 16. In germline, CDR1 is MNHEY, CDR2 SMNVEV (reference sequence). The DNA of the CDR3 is TGTGCCAGCAGTTCCGGGACAGTGCCAAGGGCGTCGTACAATGAGCAGTTCTTC. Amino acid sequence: CASSSGTVPRASYNEQFF.

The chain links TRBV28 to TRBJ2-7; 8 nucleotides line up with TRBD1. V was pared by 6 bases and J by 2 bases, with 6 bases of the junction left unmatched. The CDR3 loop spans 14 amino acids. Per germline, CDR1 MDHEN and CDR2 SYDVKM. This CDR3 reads CASRMDRAPYEQYF. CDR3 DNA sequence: TGTGCCAGCAGAATGGACAGGGCACCCTACGAGCAGTACTTC.

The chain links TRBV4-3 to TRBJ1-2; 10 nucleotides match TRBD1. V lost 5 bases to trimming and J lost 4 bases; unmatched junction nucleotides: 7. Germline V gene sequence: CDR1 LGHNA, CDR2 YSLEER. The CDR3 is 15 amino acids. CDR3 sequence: CASSKRDRGAYGYTF. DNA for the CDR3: TGCGCCAGCAGCAAAAGGGACAGGGGAGCCTATGGCTACACCTTC.

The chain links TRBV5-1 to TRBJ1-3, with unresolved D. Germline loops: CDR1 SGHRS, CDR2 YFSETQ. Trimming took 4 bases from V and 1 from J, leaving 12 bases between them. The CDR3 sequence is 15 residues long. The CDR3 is CASSLRASSGNTIYF. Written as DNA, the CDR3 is TGCGCCAGCAGCCTTCGAGCGAGTTCTGGAAACACCATATATTTT.

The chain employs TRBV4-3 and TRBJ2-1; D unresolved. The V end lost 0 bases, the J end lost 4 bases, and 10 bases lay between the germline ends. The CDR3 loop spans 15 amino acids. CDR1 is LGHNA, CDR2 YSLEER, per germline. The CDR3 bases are TGCGCCAGCAGCCAAGAACTACAGCTTTACAATGAGCAGTTCTTC. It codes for CASSQELQLYNEQFF.

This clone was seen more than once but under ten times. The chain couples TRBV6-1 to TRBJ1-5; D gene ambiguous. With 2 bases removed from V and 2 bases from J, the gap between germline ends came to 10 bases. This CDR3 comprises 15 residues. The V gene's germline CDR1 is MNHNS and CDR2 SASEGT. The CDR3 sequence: CASSEFSGGNQPQHF. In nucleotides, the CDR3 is TGTGCCAGCAGTGAATTTAGCGGGGGCAATCAGCCCCAGCATTTT.

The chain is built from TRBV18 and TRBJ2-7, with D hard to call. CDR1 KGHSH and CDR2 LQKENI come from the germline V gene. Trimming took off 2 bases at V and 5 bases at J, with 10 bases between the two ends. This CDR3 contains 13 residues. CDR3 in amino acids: CASSPIIRDEQYF. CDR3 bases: TGTGCCAGCTCACCAATTATCCGGGACGAGCAGTACTTC.

The CDR3 loop reads CASTQEVGTRSNEQFF. In DNA form, the CDR3 reads TGTGCCAGCACACAGGAGGTTGGGACTAGGTCCAATGAGCAGTTCTTC. The chain uses TRBV7-8 and TRBJ2-1, with 8 nucleotides matching TRBD2. The germline gives CDR1 SGHVS, CDR2 FQNEAQ. V was clipped by 7 bases and J by 6 bases; unmatched bases: 14. The CDR3 has 16 residues.

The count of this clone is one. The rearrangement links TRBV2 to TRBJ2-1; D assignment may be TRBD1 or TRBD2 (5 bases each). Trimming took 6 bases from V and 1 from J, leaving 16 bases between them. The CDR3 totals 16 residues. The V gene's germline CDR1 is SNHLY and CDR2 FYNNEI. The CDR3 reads CASRGEGTLSYNEQFF. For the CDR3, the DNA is TGTGCCAGCAGGGGGGAAGGCACCTTGTCCTACAATGAGCAGTTCTTC.

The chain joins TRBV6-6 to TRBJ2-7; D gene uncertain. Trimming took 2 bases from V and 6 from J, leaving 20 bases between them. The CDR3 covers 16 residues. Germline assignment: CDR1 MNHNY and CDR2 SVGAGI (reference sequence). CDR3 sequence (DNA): TGTGCCAGCAGTTACCCCAAGGATGGCGGCCCAGGCGAGCAGTACTTC. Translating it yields CASSYPKDGGPGEQYF.

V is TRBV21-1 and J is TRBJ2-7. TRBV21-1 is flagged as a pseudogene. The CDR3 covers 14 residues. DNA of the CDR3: TGTGCCAGCAGCAAGATCCGCTCGACCTACGAGCAGTACTTC. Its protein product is CASSKIRSTYEQYF.

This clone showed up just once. CDR3 residues: CASSPLSITYEQYF. Here the CDR3 DNA reads TGTGCCAGCAGCCCCCTATCCATAACCTACGAGCAGTACTTC. The chain is built from TRBV7-8 and TRBJ2-7, with D unclear. Looked up from germline, CDR1 is SGHVS and CDR2 is FQNEAQ. The CDR3 has 14 residues. Trimming pared 5 bases from V and 2 bases from J, leaving 13 bases between.

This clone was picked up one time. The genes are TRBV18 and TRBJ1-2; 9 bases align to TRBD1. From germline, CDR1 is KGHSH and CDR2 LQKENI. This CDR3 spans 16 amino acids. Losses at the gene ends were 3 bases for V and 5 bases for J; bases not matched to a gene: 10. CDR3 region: CASSPTLDRGGYGYTF. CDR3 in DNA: TGTGCCAGCTCACCGACGTTGGACAGGGGAGGGTATGGCTACACCTTC.

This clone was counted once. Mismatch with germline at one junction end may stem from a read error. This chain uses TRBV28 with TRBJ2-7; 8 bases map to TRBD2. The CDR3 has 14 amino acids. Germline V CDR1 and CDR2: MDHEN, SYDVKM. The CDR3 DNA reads TGTGCCAGCGGTTTGGGTGGGACTAGCTACGAGCAGTACTTC. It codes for CASGLGGTSYEQYF. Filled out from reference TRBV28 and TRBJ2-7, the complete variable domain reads DVKVTQSSRYLVKRTGEKVFLECVQDMDHENMFWYRQDPGLGLRLIYFSYDVKMKEKGDIPEGYSVSREKKERFSLILESASTNQTSMYLCASGLGGTSYEQYFGPGTRLTVT.

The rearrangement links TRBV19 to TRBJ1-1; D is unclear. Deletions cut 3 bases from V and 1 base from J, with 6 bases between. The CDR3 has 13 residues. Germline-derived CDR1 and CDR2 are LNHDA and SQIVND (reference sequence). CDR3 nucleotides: TGTGCCAGTAGTATGAATACGAACACTGAAGCTTTCTTT. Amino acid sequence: CASSMNTNTEAFF.